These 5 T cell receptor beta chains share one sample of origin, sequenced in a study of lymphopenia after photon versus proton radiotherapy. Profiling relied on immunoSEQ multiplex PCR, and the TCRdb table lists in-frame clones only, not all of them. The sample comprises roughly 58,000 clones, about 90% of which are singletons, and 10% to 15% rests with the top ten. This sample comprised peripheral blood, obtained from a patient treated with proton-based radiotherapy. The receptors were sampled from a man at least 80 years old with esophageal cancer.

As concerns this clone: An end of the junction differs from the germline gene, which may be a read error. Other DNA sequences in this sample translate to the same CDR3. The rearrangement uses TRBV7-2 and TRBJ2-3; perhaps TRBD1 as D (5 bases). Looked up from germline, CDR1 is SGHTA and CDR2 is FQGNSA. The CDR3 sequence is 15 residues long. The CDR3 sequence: CACLRSGIPTDTQYF. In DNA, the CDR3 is TGTGCCTGCCTCCGGTCAGGGATTCCTACAGATACGCAATATTTT. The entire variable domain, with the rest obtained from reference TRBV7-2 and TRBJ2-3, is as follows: GAGVSQSPSNKVTEKGKDVELRCDPISGHTALYWYRQSLGQGLEFLIYFQGNSAPDKSGLPSDRFSAERTGGSVSTLTIQRTQQEDSAVYLCACLRSGIPTDTQYFGPGTRLTVL.

The CDR3, as DNA: TGTGCCAGCAGAGGCGGGGGCCTAACCACTGGGGCCAACGTCCTGACTTTC. It yields the protein CASRGGGLTTGANVLTF. The rearrangement joins TRBV7-9 to TRBJ2-6; tentatively, D is TRBD2 (7 bases). The germline V and J ends were trimmed by 6 bases and 2 bases, with 17 bases remaining between them. The CDR3 runs to 17 residues. CDR1 SEHNR and CDR2 FQNEAQ come from the germline V gene (reference sequence).

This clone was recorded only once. This CDR3 reads CASRLGGDGNIYSNQPQHF. The CDR3 DNA reads as TGCGCCAGCAGGTTAGGGGGAGACGGTAATATCTATAGCAATCAGCCCCAGCATTTT. The rearrangement links TRBV23-1 to TRBJ1-5; tentatively, D is TRBD1 (6 bases). TRBV23-1 is given ORF status, its function remaining uncertain. CDR3 length: 19 residues. Trimming took off 6 bases at V and 0 bases at J, with 24 bases between the two ends.

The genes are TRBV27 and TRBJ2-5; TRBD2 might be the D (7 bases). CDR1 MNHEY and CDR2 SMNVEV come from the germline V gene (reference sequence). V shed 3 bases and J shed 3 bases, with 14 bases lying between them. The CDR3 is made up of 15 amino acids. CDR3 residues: CASSFSGGWEETQYF. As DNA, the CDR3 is TGTGCCAGCAGTTTTTCGGGGGGCTGGGAAGAGACCCAGTACTTC.

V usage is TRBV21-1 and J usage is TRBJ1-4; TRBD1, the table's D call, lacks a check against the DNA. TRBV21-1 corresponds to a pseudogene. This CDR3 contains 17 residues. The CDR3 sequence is CASSQFLSRDRGEKLFF. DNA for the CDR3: TGTGCCAGCAGCCAATTTCTGAGTCGGGACAGGGGTGAAAAACTGTTTTTT.